One and the same sample provided the 23 T cell receptor beta chains below, sequenced in a study of blood T cells in healthy people across ages. Using a J-beta primer mix together with a sample-barcoded 5' primer, a second PCR was run for 7 to 11 cycles. Using its own MiXCR run on the 5' RACE reads, TCRdb lists one record per CDR3 protein. The sample yields more than 450,000 distinct CDR3 sequences, about a quarter seen once. In addition, the sample was reused for a study of T cells of mothers and their children.

Sequenced input: blood. All receptors derive from a boy aged 2-15 years in good health.

This clonotype showed up just a few times. The V gene is TRBV5-1, the J gene TRBJ2-2; D might be TRBD2 (6 bases). The CDR3 consists of 15 residues. V lost 4 bases, J lost 1 base, and 11 bases lay in between. Germline CDR1 reads SGHRS; CDR2 reads YFSETQ. The CDR3 spells CASSGGTRNTGELFF. Written as DNA, the CDR3 is TGCGCCAGCAGCGGCGGGACTCGGAACACCGGGGAGCTGTTTTTT. The complete variable domain, with remaining parts taken from reference TRBV5-1 and TRBJ2-2, reads KAGVTQTPRYLIKTRGQQVTLSCSPISGHRSVSWYQQTPGQGLQFLFEYFSETQRNKGNFPGRFSGRQFSNSRSEMNVSTLELGDSALYLCASSGGTRNTGELFFGEGSRLTVL.

This chain links TRBV3-1 with TRBJ2-7, with a tentative D call TRBD1 (6 bases). V lost 6 bases and J lost 5, with 17 bases in between. This CDR3 spans 14 amino acids. Per the germline V gene, CDR1 is LGHDT and CDR2 is YNNKEL (reference sequence). CDR3 DNA: TGTGCCAGCAGTCGAAAACCCACAGGGCACGAGCAGTACTTC. Protein sequence: CASSRKPTGHEQYF.

This chain uses TRBV20-1 with TRBJ2-5, with TRBD1 matching 8 bases. V shed 6 bases, J shed 0 bases, and the junction held 12 bases outside the gene matches. The CDR3 spans 16 residues. In germline, CDR1 is DFQATT, CDR2 SNEGSKA (reference sequence). The CDR3 region has the DNA TGCAGTGCACCTCCGCGGACAGGGCCCAACCAAGAGACCCAGTACTTC. This sequence encodes CSAPPRTGPNQETQYF.

The chain uses TRBV5-6 and TRBJ2-7; D may correspond to TRBD1 or TRBD2 (5 bases each). This CDR3 contains 13 residues. The germline V gene encodes CDR1 SGHDT and CDR2 YYEEEE. Trimming cost V 0 bases and J 12 bases, with 16 bases left between them. The CDR3 bases are TGTGCCAGCAGCTTGGGAACCCGGGACCGCCTGTACTTC. Protein sequence: CASSLGTRDRLYF.

V usage is TRBV12-3 or TRBV12-4 and J usage is TRBJ2-1, with 9 nucleotides matching TRBD1. The CDR3 consists of 15 residues. The ends lost 6 bases at V and 6 bases at J; junction bases unmatched: 9. The CDR3 DNA follows: TGTGCCAGCAGAGAGGGGACAGGGCTTGTCAATGAGCAGTTCTTC. Translated, it gives CASREGTGLVNEQFF.

The J gene is TRBJ2-3, the V gene TRBV3-1, with 9 bases lining up with TRBD2. J was trimmed by 6 bases and V by 1 base; bases with no gene match: 14. CDR3 length: 18 residues. Germline V lookup: CDR1 LGHDT, CDR2 YNNKEL (reference sequence). CDR3 nucleotides: TGTGCCAGCAGCCAAGGGACATGGGTAGCGGGAGCGATGGATACGCAGTATTTT. This encodes CASSQGTWVAGAMDTQYF.

This rearrangement joins TRBV5-4 to TRBJ2-7, with 8 bases that match TRBD1. V dropped 0 bases and J dropped 2; count of bases not matched to a gene: 22. Germline V gives CDR1 SGHNT, CDR2 YYREEE (reference sequence). The CDR3 sequence is 21 residues long. The CDR3 sequence is CASSLAALGIDRGRPPYEQYF. For the CDR3, the DNA is TGTGCCAGCAGCTTGGCCGCCTTGGGAATAGACAGGGGAAGGCCCCCCTACGAGCAGTACTTC.

This clonotype was detected a few times. The rearrangement uses TRBV7-2 and TRBJ2-7; 7 positions match TRBD1. CDR1 and CDR2 from the germline V gene are SGHTA and FQGNSA. The CDR3 runs to 14 residues. V was clipped by 6 bases and J by 6 bases; unmatched bases: 11. The CDR3 DNA is TGTGCCAGCAGTCCTGACAGGGCCTGGGGCGAGCAGTACTTC. It is translated as CASSPDRAWGEQYF.

In its sample, this clonotype was seen a few times. This chain connects TRBV7-9 to TRBJ2-1; D not resolved. The CDR3 totals 14 residues. Looked up from germline, CDR1 is SEHNR and CDR2 is FQNEAQ (reference sequence). Deletions cut 2 bases from V and 9 bases from J, with 14 bases between. The CDR3 DNA sequence: TGTGCCAGCAGCTTATCGCTCGGAGCCCCTGAGCAGTTCTTC. Translation gives CASSLSLGAPEQFF.

This chain uses TRBV6-5 with TRBJ1-6, with unresolved D. This CDR3 spans 14 amino acids. Germline values: CDR1 MNHEY, CDR2 SVGAGI. Trimming pared 6 bases from V and 7 bases from J, leaving 13 bases between. Here the CDR3 DNA reads TGTGCCAGCAGGGGCGAGCGGCAGAATTCACCCCTCCACTTT. This gives the protein CASRGERQNSPLHF.

The table lists this clonotype with a few counts. The V gene is TRBV18, the J gene TRBJ2-7; perhaps D is TRBD1 or TRBD2 (5 bases each). V lost 6 bases and J lost 4, with 19 bases in between. Germline V gene lookup returns CDR1 KGHSH and CDR2 LQKENI. This CDR3 spans 15 amino acids. The CDR3 coding sequence is TGTGCCAGCTCCGCCGGGGCTAGCATTAATTACGAGCAGTACTTC. Protein: CASSAGASINYEQYF.

This clonotype was detected only a few times. The J gene is TRBJ2-7, the V gene TRBV7-2, with 9 bases that match TRBD2. V dropped 5 bases and J dropped 6; count of bases not matched to a gene: 11. CDR3 length: 15 amino acids. Germline V CDR1 and CDR2: SGHTA, FQGNSA. CDR3 nucleotide sequence: TGTGCCAGCAGCGCCTCTAGCGGGATTATCGCCGAGCAGTACTTC. The encoded protein is CASSASSGIIAEQYF.

This clonotype was counted between two and nine times. The chain is built from TRBV12-3 or TRBV12-4 and TRBJ2-7, with D possibly matching TRBD2 (5 bases). This CDR3 contains 14 residues. The ends were cut back, 5 bases at V and 6 bases at J, with 17 bases in the middle. As DNA, the CDR3 is TGTGCCAGCAGTCTAAATGAGGGCTTTGGCGAGCAGTACTTC. Amino acid sequence: CASSLNEGFGEQYF.

The chain has TRBV18 and TRBJ1-1; D unresolved. CDR3 size: 13 residues. V was shortened by 5 bases and J by 7 bases, with 14 bases between the two germline ends. Germline assignment: CDR1 KGHSH and CDR2 LQKENI. The CDR3 region is CASSKLQWDEAFF. The CDR3 nucleotides are TGTGCCAGCTCAAAACTTCAGTGGGATGAAGCTTTCTTT.

The table lists this clonotype with a few counts. V gene TRBV30 combines with J gene TRBJ2-5; D possibly corresponds to TRBD1 (5 bases). With 1 base removed from V and 5 bases from J, the gap between germline ends came to 11 bases. CDR3 size: 13 residues. Germline V CDR1 and CDR2: GTSNPN, SVGIG (reference sequence). CDR3 region: CAWSEGPDETQYF. The CDR3 coding sequence is TGTGCCTGGAGTGAGGGGCCCGACGAGACCCAGTACTTC. Supplemented by reference TRBV30 and TRBJ2-5, the full variable domain reads SQTIHQWPATLVQPVGSPLSLECTVEGTSNPNLYWYRQAAGRGLQLLFYSVGIGQISSEVPQNLSASRPQDRQFILSSKKLLLSDSGFYLCAWSEGPDETQYFGPGTRLLVL.

The chain employs TRBV2 and TRBJ1-6; D not resolved. Trimming shortened V by 4 bases and J by 2 bases, and 12 bases separated the two germline ends. CDR3 length: 16 residues. The germline V gene has CDR1 SNHLY and CDR2 FYNNEI. CDR3 bases: TGTGCCAGCAGTGGTAGAGGGAGGACCTATAATTCACCCCTCCACTTT. It yields the protein CASSGRGRTYNSPLHF. Full variable domain (outside the CDR3, taken from reference TRBV2 and TRBJ1-6): EPEVTQTPSHQVTQMGQEVILRCVPISNHLYFYWYRQILGQKVEFLVSFYNNEISEKSEIFDDQFSVERPDGSNFTLKIRSTKLEDSAMYFCASSGRGRTYNSPLHFGNGTRLTVT.

In this sample, this clonotype turned up a few times. V is TRBV12-3 or TRBV12-4 and J is TRBJ2-2; 11 nucleotides align to TRBD2. CDR3 length equals 16 residues. V lost 0 bases, J lost 7 bases, and 4 bases stayed unmatched. The CDR3 sequence: CASSLASGGAGGELFF. The CDR3 nucleotides read TGTGCCAGCAGTTTAGCTAGCGGGGGGGCTGGCGGGGAGCTGTTTTTT.

The J gene is TRBJ1-2, the V gene TRBV12-3 or TRBV12-4; D gene uncertain. The V gene lost 3 bases and the J gene lost 1 base, with 6 bases spanning the gap. CDR3 length: 13 amino acids. DNA of the CDR3: TGTGCCAGCAGTTTTCAACTTAACTATGGCTACACCTTC. Translating it yields CASSFQLNYGYTF.

The chain combines TRBV30 with TRBJ1-1; no clear D. This CDR3 spans 13 amino acids. The V end lost 2 bases, the J end lost 3 bases, and 10 bases lay between the germline ends. Germline V lookup: CDR1 GTSNPN, CDR2 SVGIG (reference sequence). CDR3: CAWSRAADTEAFF. CDR3 DNA sequence: TGTGCCTGGAGTAGGGCAGCTGACACTGAAGCTTTCTTT.

This clonotype turned up a few times. This chain joins TRBV7-6 and TRBJ2-7; 12 nucleotides agree with TRBD2. V shed 6 bases, J shed 4 bases, and the junction held 10 bases outside the gene matches. CDR3 size: 16 residues. From germline, CDR1 is SGHVS and CDR2 FNYEAQ. The CDR3 sequence is CASSKGLAGSLYEQYF. The CDR3 coding sequence is TGTGCCAGCAGTAAAGGACTAGCGGGGTCCTTATACGAGCAGTACTTC. Complete variable domain (other parts from reference TRBV7-6 and TRBJ2-7): GAGVSQSPRYKVTKRGQDVALRCDPISGHVSLYWYRQALGQGPEFLTYFNYEAQQDKSGLPNDRFSAERPEGSISTLTIQRTEQRDSAMYRCASSKGLAGSLYEQYFGPGTRLTVT.

The chain's CDR3 is CASSLGRAREVGSPLHF. The CDR3 DNA sequence: TGTGCCAGCAGCTTAGGAAGGGCCAGGGAGGTTGGTTCACCCCTCCACTTT. V usage is TRBV11-2 and J usage is TRBJ1-6; tentatively, D is TRBD1 (5 bases). Germline CDR1 is SGHAT and CDR2 is FQNNGV. The CDR3 totals 17 residues. The V end was cut by 1 base, the J end by 9 bases, with 19 bases between.

The chain links TRBV15 to TRBJ2-5, with a possible D match to TRBD2 (6 bases). TRBJ2-1 explains the end of the DNA better; the J call may be wrong. Germline-derived CDR1 and CDR2 are LNHNV and YYDKDF (reference sequence). This CDR3 has 17 amino acids. For the CDR3, the DNA is TGTGCCACCAGCCCGGGTCCGGGGGTCAAAATGTGGTATGAGCAGTTCTTC. Translation gives CATSPGPGVKMWYEQFF.

This clonotype has just a few counts. V gene TRBV7-9 combines with J gene TRBJ1-1; D unresolved. The germline V gene encodes CDR1 SEHNR and CDR2 FQNEAQ (reference sequence). Trimming pared 5 bases from V and 6 bases from J, leaving 13 bases between. The CDR3 loop spans 13 amino acids. The DNA for the CDR3 is TGTGCCAGCAGCCACCTGTCGGACCCTGAAGCTTTCTTT. It yields the protein CASSHLSDPEAFF.